This is a list of T cell receptor beta chains from one sample in a study of neurological immune-mediated disorders. Via MiXCR, TCRdb re-called the 5' RACE reads, giving one row per CDR3 protein. The data contain more than 50,000 distinct CDR3 sequences, roughly 5.6% of them singletons. Sequencing was performed on PBMCs. The receptors derive from a woman in her 30s with multiple sclerosis. Both conserved end residues are part of each CDR3. A D gene is named only where the DNA matches it firmly. Size values are once, few and many counts, or a class for expanded clones, and some rows have none.

CDR3 protein	CDR3 DNA	V gene	J gene	D gene	clone size
CASSASRGRSAFF	TGTGCCAGCAGCGCGTCGCGGGGGCGATCCGCGTTCTTC	TRBV3-1	TRBJ2-1	NA	many
CASSLEWLGTEAFF	TGTGCCAGCAGCTTGGAATGGCTAGGGACGGAAGCTTTCTTT	TRBV5-5	TRBJ1-1	NA	many
CASSLDPEYEQYF	TGCGCCAGCAGCTTGGACCCGGAGTACGAGCAGTACTTC	TRBV5-1	TRBJ2-7	NA	NA
CASSYSPTLGAEKLFF	TGTGCCAGCAGTTATTCCCCCACATTGGGGGCTGAAAAACTGTTTTTT	TRBV6-5	TRBJ1-4	NA	many
CASSWGTGNAYEQYF	TGCGCCAGCAGCTGGGGGACAGGGAACGCCTACGAGCAGTACTTC	TRBV5-1	TRBJ2-7	TRBD1	NA
CASSPQGNGNTIYF	TGTGCCAGCAGTCCACAGGGGAATGGAAACACCATATATTTT	TRBV7-2	TRBJ1-3	TRBD1	many
CASSPERGVGYNEQFF	TGTGCCAGCAGTCCTGAGCGGGGGGTGGGCTACAATGAGCAGTTCTTC	TRBV27	TRBJ2-1	TRBD2	few
CSARGAGYSTDTQYF	TGCAGTGCTAGAGGAGCGGGCTACAGCACAGATACGCAGTATTTT	TRBV20-1	TRBJ2-3	NA	many
CASSLSGELFF	TGCGCCAGCAGCTTGTCCGGGGAGCTGTTTTTT	TRBV5-1	TRBJ2-2	NA	many
CASSLDRQGSAGELFF	TGTGCTAGCAGCCTAGACCGGCAGGGGAGCGCCGGGGAGCTGTTTTTT	TRBV7-7	TRBJ2-2	NA	many
CATSRDQGVTQPQHF	TGTGCCACCAGCAGAGACCAGGGGGTCACTCAGCCCCAGCATTTT	TRBV15	TRBJ1-5	TRBD1	many
CATSSEGSSGYTQYF	TGTGCCACCAGCTCCGAAGGTAGTAGCGGGTATACGCAGTATTTT	TRBV15	TRBJ2-3	TRBD2	many
CATSREKAGQFSNQPQNF	TGTGCCACCAGCAGAGAGAAGGCCGGACAGTTTAGCAATCAGCCCCAGAATTTT	TRBV15	TRBJ1-5	NA	many
CSARDSRVAGGQTDTQYF	TGCAGTGCTAGAGATTCGAGGGTAGCGGGGGGCCAAACAGATACGCAGTATTTT	TRBV20-1	TRBJ2-3	TRBD2	NA
CSVQTYPVSNYGYTF	TGCAGCGTTCAAACCTACCCCGTGAGCAACTATGGCTACACCTTC	TRBV29-1	TRBJ1-2	NA	many
CASSLRQSPSGANVLTF	TGTGCCAGCAGTTTAAGACAGTCACCTTCTGGGGCCAACGTCCTGACTTTC	TRBV27	TRBJ2-6	NA	many
CASSDSRTDTQYF	TGCGCCAGTTCCGACAGCCGCACAGATACGCAGTATTTT	TRBV5-1	TRBJ2-3	NA	many
CASSLTDRRNQPQHF	TGTGCCAGCAGCTTAACGGACAGACGCAATCAGCCCCAGCATTTT	TRBV7-8	TRBJ1-5	NA	many
CASSSGVEQPQNF	TGTGCCAGCAGTTCGGGGGTAGAACAGCCCCAGAATTTT	TRBV12-3/TRBV12-4	TRBJ1-5	NA	many
CASSPDRDSQPQHF	TGTGCCAGCTCTCCCGACAGGGATAGTCAGCCCCAGCATTTT	TRBV18	TRBJ1-5	TRBD1	NA
CASSYSIGGQPQHF	TGTGCCAGCAGTTACTCGATAGGGGGTCAGCCCCAGCATTTT	TRBV6-5	TRBJ1-5	NA	many
CASSRRLGQNNEQFF	TGCGCCAGCAGCCGTAGACTGGGACAGAACAATGAGCAGTTCTTC	TRBV5-1	TRBJ2-1	TRBD1	many
CASSFIPGLAGGQETQYF	TGTGCCAGCAGCTTTATCCCGGGACTAGCGGGGGGCCAAGAGACCCAGTACTTC	TRBV6-1	TRBJ2-5	TRBD2	many
CASSLLGTGPYNEQFF	TGTGCCAGCAGCTTACTCGGGACAGGGCCCTACAATGAGCAGTTCTTC	TRBV5-6	TRBJ2-1	TRBD1	many
CASSLAPGHNFYEQYF	TGTGCCAGCAGCTTAGCCCCGGGACACAACTTTTACGAGCAGTACTTC	TRBV7-2	TRBJ2-7	NA	many
CASSLGRGEHEKLFF	TGCGCCAGCAGCTTGGGACGAGGGGAGCATGAAAAACTGTTTTTT	TRBV5-1	TRBJ1-4	NA	many
CASSPHGIPGDSPLHF	TGTGCCAGCAGCCCACACGGTATCCCGGGAGATTCACCCCTCCACTTT	TRBV3-1	TRBJ1-6	NA	many
CASSRGENTEAFF	TGTGCCAGCTCCCGGGGGGAGAACACTGAAGCTTTCTTT	TRBV18	TRBJ1-1	NA	many
CSARGGIYYGYTF	TGCAGTGCTAGAGGGGGGATATACTATGGCTACACCTTC	TRBV20-1	TRBJ1-2	NA	many
CAISEAKGHEQFF	TGTGCCATCAGTGAGGCAAAGGGACATGAGCAGTTCTTC	TRBV10-3	TRBJ2-1	NA	few
CASSLSSSWGGTEAFF	TGTGCCAGCAGCCTATCCAGTAGTTGGGGTGGCACTGAAGCTTTCTTT	TRBV3-1	TRBJ1-1	NA	many
CASSYYWVYEQFF	TGTGCCAGCAGCTACTATTGGGTTTATGAGCAGTTCTTC	TRBV7-9	TRBJ2-1	NA	few
CATRISATGGAQETQYF	TGTGCCACCAGAATCTCCGCGACAGGAGGGGCCCAAGAGACCCAGTACTTC	TRBV24-1	TRBJ2-5	NA	many
CATSRVGGGMETQYF	TGTGCCACCAGCAGAGTTGGAGGGGGCATGGAGACCCAGTACTTC	TRBV15	TRBJ2-5	NA	many
CASSLPGQGTNYGYTF	TGTGCCAGCAGCTTGCCGGGACAGGGGACAAATTATGGCTACACCTTC	TRBV5-8	TRBJ1-2	TRBD1	many
CASSSMGQGAVDTQYF	TGCGCCAGCAGCTCCATGGGACAGGGGGCGGTGGATACGCAGTATTTT	TRBV5-1	TRBJ2-3	TRBD1	NA
CASSFLGHREAFF	TGTGCCAGCAGTTTTTTGGGACACCGTGAAGCTTTCTTT	TRBV27	TRBJ1-1	NA	many
CAIRSPGDYEQYF	TGTGCCATCAGATCCCCGGGGGACTACGAGCAGTACTTC	TRBV10-3	TRBJ2-7	NA	many
CASSLDSLLGYTF	TGCGCCAGCAGCCTGGACAGCCTCCTGGGCTACACCTTC	TRBV5-1	TRBJ1-2	NA	many
CASSYRTSGGYEQYF	TGTGCCAGCAGTTACCGGACTAGCGGCGGTTACGAGCAGTACTTC	TRBV6-5	TRBJ2-7	TRBD2	many
CSARRDSDGQPQNF	TGCAGTGCTAGGAGGGACAGCGACGGTCAGCCCCAGAATTTT	TRBV20-1	TRBJ1-5	TRBD1	NA
CASSLGQTGNTIYF	TGTGCCAGCAGCTTAGGACAGACTGGAAACACCATATATTTT	TRBV7-2	TRBJ1-3	NA	few
CASSLPGTNYGYTF	TGCGCCAGCAGCTTGCCCGGGACTAACTATGGCTACACCTTC	TRBV5-1	TRBJ1-2	NA	many
CASRIGSVTDTQYF	TGTGCCAGCAGAATAGGAAGTGTCACAGATACGCAGTATTTT	TRBV12-3/TRBV12-4	TRBJ2-3	NA	few
CASSRQGQGPRETQYF	TGTGCCAGCAGCCGGCAGGGACAGGGGCCACGGGAGACCCAGTACTTC	TRBV5-6	TRBJ2-5	TRBD1	many
CATSSIRTDTGELFF	TGTGCCACCAGCAGTATTAGGACCGACACCGGGGAGCTGTTTTTT	TRBV15	TRBJ2-2	NA	many
CASSLVVGEQYF	TGCGCCAGCAGCTTGGTGGTGGGTGAGCAGTACTTC	TRBV5-1	TRBJ2-7	NA	many
CASSSTSQLDTQYF	TGTGCCAGCAGCTCGACTAGTCAGTTGGATACGCAGTATTTT	TRBV12-3/TRBV12-4	TRBJ2-3	NA	few
CASSRGQGNQPQNF	TGTGCCAGCAGCCGGGGACAGGGTAATCAGCCCCAGAATTTT	TRBV7-9	TRBJ1-5	TRBD1	few
CASSPLTSGGRVMEQYF	TGTGCCAGCAGCCCACTAACTAGCGGGGGCCGAGTAATGGAGCAGTACTTC	TRBV5-5	TRBJ2-7	TRBD2	few
CASSFSGIGGEQFF	TGCGCCAGCAGCTTTTCAGGGATTGGGGGTGAGCAGTTCTTC	TRBV5-1	TRBJ2-1	NA	medium-sized
CSARGQGGTTGELFF	TGCAGTGCTAGAGGACAGGGGGGAACGACCGGGGAGCTGTTTTTT	TRBV20-1	TRBJ2-2	TRBD1	many
CASSPRTGGEGYTF	TGTGCCAGCAGCCCCAGGACAGGGGGAGAGGGCTACACCTTC	TRBV7-3	TRBJ1-2	TRBD1	many
CASSYDGGRNTEAFF	TGTGCCAGCAGCTATGACGGGGGGCGGAACACTGAAGCTTTCTTT	TRBV5-6	TRBJ1-1	NA	many
CASLALETGGSYEQYF	TGTGCCAGCCTAGCTTTAGAGACAGGGGGCTCCTACGAGCAGTACTTC	TRBV7-9	TRBJ2-7	TRBD1	NA
CASSLALRARQGVSYEQYF	TGCGCCAGCAGCTTGGCCCTCAGAGCTCGACAGGGGGTATCCTACGAGCAGTACTTC	TRBV5-1	TRBJ2-7	TRBD1	NA